This T cell receptor (beta chain) was identified in a study of Graves' ophthalmopathy and Graves' hyperthyroidism. The V and J ends lost 1 base and 11 bases respectively, with 10 bases between them. Looked up from germline, CDR1 is SGDLS and CDR2 is YYNGEE. There are 12 residues in the CDR3. Notes on this clonotype: No antigen is known for it.

Findings and limits, study-wide: The blood repertoire also included most expanded thyroid clonotypes above 0.001 frequency.

Beta-chain TCR CDR3 regions were amplified from RNA transcripts. First-round RT-PCR with HTBI primers preceded a second-round multiplex PCR. From the multiplex PCR reads, TCRdb called clonotypes with MiXCR, one entry per CDR3 protein. This sample has about 14,000 distinct CDR3 sequences, with roughly 50% found just once. V usage is TRBV9 and J usage is TRBJ2-1; no definite D call. The clonotype originates from a woman in her thirties with Graves' ophthalmopathy. Sequencing was done on a sample of peripheral blood. The CDR3 coding sequence is TGTGCCAGCAGCGTACTACCCGGTAAGCAGTTCTTC. It is translated as CASSVLPGKQFF.